A selection of T cell receptor beta chains follows, all from one sample in a study of blood T cell repertoires in COVID-19. Profiled with immunoSEQ multiplex PCR; TCRdb holds only in-frame clones, not every one. Of roughly 200,000 clones listed, 82% are singletons. Material for sequencing was PBMCs or T cells enriched from blood (not recorded which). The receptors shown here come from a woman in her sixties or seventies with acute COVID-19. The CDR3 runs from the conserved cysteine through the conserved F or W. D genes are given only for firm matches.

CDR3nt,CDR3aa,d_gene,v_gene,j_gene
TGTGCCAGCAGCCAAGATGGCGGGAGCTCCTACAATGAGCAGTTCTTC,CASSQDGGSSYNEQFF,TRBD2,TRBV4-2,TRBJ2-1
TGTGCCAGCTCGGAGACTTCGGGACAGGCCTTTATCTTC,CASSETSGQAFIF,TRBD1,TRBV18,TRBJ2-1
TGCGCCAGCAGCCAGGGCGTTGGAGGGAGGAGCTATGGCTACACCTTC,CASSQGVGGRSYGYTF,.,TRBV4-3,TRBJ1-2
TGTGCCAGCAGCTATGCCGGTCCGTCGAACACCGGGGAGCTGTTTTTT,CASSYAGPSNTGELFF,.,TRBV7-2,TRBJ2-2
TGTGCCAGTAGTTACAGGGCCTCCGGTGAAAAACTGTTTTTT,CASSYRASGEKLFF,.,TRBV19,TRBJ1-4
TGCGCCAGCAGCCAAGCGACGGCGACAGGGGGCCTAGGCTACACCTTC,CASSQATATGGLGYTF,TRBD1,TRBV4-3,TRBJ1-2
TGTGCCAGTAGCACAGGACTAGCGGACTCCTACGAGCAGTACTTC,CASSTGLADSYEQYF,TRBD2,TRBV19,TRBJ2-7
TGTGCCAGCAGCCTTGGACAGATGAACACTGAAGCTTTCTTT,CASSLGQMNTEAFF,.,TRBV3-1/TRBV3-2,TRBJ1-1
TGTGCCAGCAAGGCACCAGGTGACGGAAAACTGTTTTTT,CASKAPGDGKLFF,.,TRBV6-5,TRBJ1-4
TGTGCCAGTAGTATAGATGAGGGGGTCCAAGAGACCCAGTACTTC,CASSIDEGVQETQYF,.,TRBV19,TRBJ2-5
TGTGCCAGCAGGGAAAGAAGAGCGGGGGGCCCATCGGATACGCAGTATTTT,CASRERRAGGPSDTQYF,TRBD2,TRBV6-1,TRBJ2-3